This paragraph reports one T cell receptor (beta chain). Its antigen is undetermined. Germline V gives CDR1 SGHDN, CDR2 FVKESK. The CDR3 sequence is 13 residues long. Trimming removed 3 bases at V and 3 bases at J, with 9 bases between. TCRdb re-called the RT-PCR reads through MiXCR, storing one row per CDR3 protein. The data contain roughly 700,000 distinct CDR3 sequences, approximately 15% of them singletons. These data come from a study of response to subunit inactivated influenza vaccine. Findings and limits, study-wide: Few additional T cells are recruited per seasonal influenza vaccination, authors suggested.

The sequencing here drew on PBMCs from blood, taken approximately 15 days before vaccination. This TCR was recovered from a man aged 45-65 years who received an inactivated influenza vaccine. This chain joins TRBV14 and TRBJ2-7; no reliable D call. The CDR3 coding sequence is TGTGCCAGCAGCCAGGAGACCCACTACGAGCAGTACTTC. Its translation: CASSQETHYEQYF.